This is a list of T cell receptor beta chains from one sample in a study of PD-1 blockade in classical Hodgkin lymphoma. The method was immunoSEQ multiplex PCR; TCRdb's version includes in-frame clones alone and lacks a portion of them. Here the sample spans more than 40,000 clones, around nine tenths being singletons. The sample was peripheral blood mononuclear cells (PBMCs), taken at baseline. The receptor set was obtained from a human donor with classical Hodgkin lymphoma. CDR3s include the opening cysteine and the closing phenylalanine or tryptophan. D genes are given only for firm matches. Only some rows state a clone size, as once, few, many or a class for expanded clones.

v_call	d_call	j_call	clone_size	cdr3_nt	cdr3_aa
TRBV5-1	NA	TRBJ2-5	NA	TGCGCCAGCAGCCTAAGGGAATACGAGACCCAGTACTTC	CASSLREYETQYF
TRBV27	NA	TRBJ1-2	NA	TGTGCCAGCAGTTTATCGGCCAACTATGGCTACACCTTC	CASSLSANYGYTF
TRBV4-1	NA	TRBJ2-2	NA	TGCGCCAGCAGATGGAGCGGGCAGAACACCGGGGAGCTGTTTTTT	CASRWSGQNTGELFF
TRBV5-8	NA	TRBJ2-1	NA	TGTGCCAGCATCCAGGGGCTTATCTCCTACAATGAGCAGTTCTTC	CASIQGLISYNEQFF
TRBV6-5	NA	TRBJ2-7	NA	TGTGCCAGCAGTTACTCGCAGCTCAATACCTACGAGCAGTACTTC	CASSYSQLNTYEQYF
TRBV2	NA	TRBJ1-2	NA	TGTGCCAGCAGACCCAGCCAGGCAGGGTATGGCTACACCTTC	CASRPSQAGYGYTF
TRBV6-1	NA	TRBJ2-7	NA	TGTGCCAGCAGCGCCACCACGGTTTCCTACGAGCAGTACTTC	CASSATTVSYEQYF
TRBV7-6	NA	TRBJ2-7	once	TGTGCCAGCAGCTTATTAGCCGACTACGAGCAGTACTTC	CASSLLADYEQYF
TRBV6-6	NA	TRBJ2-3	NA	TGTGCCAGCAGTCTTTCGTCAGATACGCAGTATTTT	CASSLSSDTQYF
TRBV11-2	NA	TRBJ1-1	once	TGTGCCAGCAGCCCCCGGGCGCTGGGGCGCACTGAAGCTTTCTTT	CASSPRALGRTEAFF
TRBV21-1	NA	TRBJ2-5	NA	TGTGCCAGCAGCAAAGCCCCATCCCAAGAGACCCAGTACTTC	CASSKAPSQETQYF
TRBV15	TRBD2	TRBJ2-7	NA	TGTGCCACCAGCAGAAACCGGGGGGGTAACTCCTACGAGCAGTACTTC	CATSRNRGGNSYEQYF
TRBV5-1	TRBD1	TRBJ2-7	NA	TGCGCCAGCAGCTGGACAGGGAGCTCCTACGAGCAGTACTTC	CASSWTGSSYEQYF
TRBV5-4	NA	TRBJ1-3	NA	TGTGCCAGCAGCTCAATCGGGGGATCTGGAAACACCATATATTTT	CASSSIGGSGNTIYF
TRBV27	TRBD1	TRBJ1-2	NA	TGTGCCAGCTCACAACAGGGGGCTAACTATGGCTACACCTTC	CASSQQGANYGYTF
TRBV11-1	NA	TRBJ2-7	few	TGTGCCAGCAGCTTTGGGGCTGGCAGCTCCTACGAGCAGTACTTC	CASSFGAGSSYEQYF
TRBV10-3	TRBD2	TRBJ2-1	NA	TGTGCCATCAGACAGGGACTAGAGGGTGAGCAGTTCTTC	CAIRQGLEGEQFF
TRBV28	NA	TRBJ1-2	NA	TGTGCCAGCAGTTTGGGGGGCTCGACTAACTATGGCTACACCTTC	CASSLGGSTNYGYTF
TRBV11-2	NA	TRBJ1-3	NA	TGTGCCAGCACCACAGGGAGAAGCTCTGGAAACACCATATATTTT	CASTTGRSSGNTIYF
TRBV10-3	NA	TRBJ2-1	NA	TGTGCCATCAGTGTCGCGGGCTACAATGAGCAGTTCTTC	CAISVAGYNEQFF
TRBV5-1	NA	TRBJ1-5	once	TGCGCCAGCAGAGAGTCGAGCAATCAGCCCCAGCATTTT	CASRESSNQPQHF
TRBV7-9	NA	TRBJ2-1	NA	TGTGCCAGCAGTCACGAGGAGCAGTTCTTC	CASSHEEQFF
TRBV2	TRBD1	TRBJ1-1	NA	TGTGCCAGCCCCAATCCGGGACAGGGCCTAGGAGCTGAAGCTTTCTTT	CASPNPGQGLGAEAFF
TRBV27	TRBD1	TRBJ2-7	NA	TGTGCCAGCAGGACAGGGAACTACGAGCAGTACTTC	CASRTGNYEQYF
TRBV4-2	TRBD2	TRBJ2-1	NA	TGTGCCAGCAGCCAGGAGGTCCTAGCGGGGGGGCCTAATGAGCAGTTCTTC	CASSQEVLAGGPNEQFF
TRBV9	NA	TRBJ1-2	once	TGTGCCAGCAGCGTAGCGCCCAGCAACTATGGCTACACCTTC	CASSVAPSNYGYTF
TRBV28	NA	TRBJ1-1	few	TGTGCCAGCAGCATGACAGGTAACACTGAAGCTTTCTTT	CASSMTGNTEAFF
TRBV5-1	TRBD2	TRBJ2-2	NA	TGCGCCAGCAGCTTGTCCCTAGCGGGGGGGCGTGGCAACACCGGGGAGCTGTTTTTT	CASSLSLAGGRGNTGELFF
TRBV5-4	TRBD1	TRBJ2-1	NA	TGTGCCAGCAGCTCCGGGACAGGGGGTTACAATGAGCAGTTCTTC	CASSSGTGGYNEQFF
TRBV27	NA	TRBJ1-2	NA	TGTGCCAGCAGTCCAGGGACACACTATGGCTACACCTTC	CASSPGTHYGYTF
TRBV7-3	NA	TRBJ2-5	NA	TGTGCCAGCAGCTACGGACCAGGCGAAGAGACCCAGTACTTC	CASSYGPGEETQYF
TRBV28	TRBD2	TRBJ2-1	few	TGTGCCAGCAGTTTAACCGGGACTAGCAATGAGCAGTTCTTC	CASSLTGTSNEQFF
TRBV4-2	TRBD2	TRBJ2-1	NA	TGTGCCAGCAGCCAAGATCCTCCTAGCGGTTACAATGAGCAGTTCTTC	CASSQDPPSGYNEQFF
TRBV5-4	TRBD2	TRBJ2-7	NA	TGTGCCAGCAGCTTTACCAACGGGAGGAACGAGCAGTACTTC	CASSFTNGRNEQYF
TRBV7-8	NA	TRBJ1-6	NA	TGTGCCAGCAGCTTAGCCGGGGGCCCTGGGTCACCCCTCCACTTT	CASSLAGGPGSPLHF
TRBV6-4	NA	TRBJ1-3	NA	TGTGCCAGCAGTGACGACAGGACGGGAAACACCATATATTTT	CASSDDRTGNTIYF
TRBV2	NA	TRBJ2-7	few	TGTGCCAGCAGTGAGGGCCGGAACGAGCAGTACTTC	CASSEGRNEQYF
TRBV15	NA	TRBJ1-3	NA	TGTGCCACCAAGACGACCTATGCCTCTGGAAACACCATATATTTT	CATKTTYASGNTIYF
TRBV4-2	TRBD1	TRBJ2-3	NA	TGTGCCAGCAGCCCGACCACAGGGGCGGGCACAGATACGCAGTATTTT	CASSPTTGAGTDTQYF
TRBV6-1	TRBD1	TRBJ1-4	once	TGTGCCAGCAGTGAAGGGACGGACAGGGATGTTGAAAAACTGTTTTTT	CASSEGTDRDVEKLFF
TRBV28	NA	TRBJ2-7	NA	TGTGCCAGCATGCGGGGGCCCTACGAGCAGTACTTC	CASMRGPYEQYF
TRBV7-9	TRBD2	TRBJ2-3	NA	TGTGCCAGCAGCTTCCCACCACTAGCGCACACAGATACGCAGTATTTT	CASSFPPLAHTDTQYF
TRBV11-2	NA	TRBJ2-1	NA	TGTGCCAGCAGCTTAGCGGGAGTATACGATGAGCAGTTCTTC	CASSLAGVYDEQFF
TRBV6-1	TRBD2	TRBJ2-5	NA	TGTGCCAGCAGTGAACTAGCGGGGGTACAAGAGACCCAGTACTTC	CASSELAGVQETQYF
TRBV2	NA	TRBJ2-7	NA	TGTGCCAGCAGTCTAAGACTTGTCTCCTACGAGCAGTACTTC	CASSLRLVSYEQYF
TRBV7-8	NA	TRBJ2-7	few	TGTGCCAGCAGCTCCTCCAACGATGGGGGTCCTTCCTACGAGCAGTACTTC	CASSSSNDGGPSYEQYF
TRBV28	NA	TRBJ2-7	NA	TGTGCCAGCAGCCGCGGGACCTACGAGCAGTACTTC	CASSRGTYEQYF
TRBV14	TRBD2	TRBJ2-1	NA	TGTGCCAGCAGCCATAGAACTAGCGGGAGAGATGAGCAGTTCTTC	CASSHRTSGRDEQFF
TRBV23-1	NA	TRBJ1-5	NA	TGCGCCAGCCGAAGACAGACGCCAGGGCCCCAGCATTTT	CASRRQTPGPQHF
TRBV5-1	TRBD1	TRBJ2-2	NA	TGCGCCAGCAGCTTGTCGACAGGGACCGGGGAGCTGTTTTTT	CASSLSTGTGELFF
TRBV13	NA	TRBJ2-7	NA	TGTGCCAGCAGCTTACCGGGGGTCTCCTACGAGCAGTACTTC	CASSLPGVSYEQYF
TRBV5-4	NA	TRBJ2-2	NA	TGTGCCAGCAGATCCCTCACGAACACCGGGGAGCTGTTTTTT	CASRSLTNTGELFF
TRBV7-2	NA	TRBJ2-1	NA	TGTGCCAGCAGCTTAGTGACGGGGCGCACTATTTCCAATGAGCAGTTCTTC	CASSLVTGRTISNEQFF
TRBV13	NA	TRBJ2-7	once	TGTGCCAGCAGCGTATGGGCATCTAGCTACGAGCAGTACTTC	CASSVWASSYEQYF